This record looks at one T cell receptor beta chain sequence and its context. The antigen it binds to is not known. One base away there is no much larger clone; base qualities are not given. This sample was included in a study of T-cell memory formation after mild COVID-19 (dated by TCRdb to about 2021). A note on the overall study: Most TCR sequence clusters were specific to one of the two donors. The cohort comprised two young, previously healthy adult volunteers, one female and one male. Longitudinal TCRalpha and TCRbeta repertoire sequencing tracked T-cell clones expanding and contracting after mild COVID-19 in a couple of donors. Broad study findings and their caveats: Only a couple of mild cases were covered in the study, and larger cohorts including severe cases with pre-infection samples were considered necessary. From day 15 to 85, contracting clones showed balanced CD4/CD8 phenotypes, whereas a second wave of clones that expanded from day 15 to 37 leaned towards CD4+. Contracting CD4+ clones turned up mainly in the CM and EM memory subsets, whereas EMRA was where CD8+ clones were enriched. Whether the second-wave clones peaking on day 37 were SARS-CoV-2 specific was not confirmed. The detection of some responding clones in pre-infection memory suggests that pre-existing cross-reactive memory T cells joined the SARS-CoV-2 response.

Relative to germline, V is missing 2 bases and J is missing 8 bases, with 9 bases of the junction outside any gene match. There are 15 amino acids in the CDR3, from cysteine to phenylalanine inclusive. Just the 45-base CDR3 DNA is kept, in frame starting at base 1. Sequenced on an Illumina NovaSeq 6000. cDNA libraries for TCRalpha and TCRbeta were prepared by 5'RACE using constant-segment primers, with sample barcodes and unique molecular identifiers added. RNA was extracted from every sample with Trizol reagent. The libraries were amplified in two PCR steps, and the second step added a second sample barcode and Illumina TruSeq adapters. Sequencing of the libraries was done on an Illumina NovaSeq, producing 2 x 150 bp paired-end reads. For the original study's pipeline: Reads were demultiplexed and collapsed into UMI-guided consensus sequences with migec v1.2.7. Using mixcr v2.1.11, the UMI consensuses were aligned to TRA and TRB V and J templates and assembled into clonotypes. A clonotype was counted as expanded or contracted only when both edgeR and NoisET called the clonotype significant, with the noise models trained on biological replicates. For edgeR calls, the thresholds were a false discovery rate-adjusted p below 0.01 and a log2 fold-change of 1. PCA with hierarchical clustering of max-normalized trajectories of the 1000 most abundant clonotypes was used as exploratory dynamics analysis. Separately sequenced CD4+ and CD8+ repertoires were used to assign the CD4 or CD8 phenotype of responding clones. TCRdb reran the public reads through fastp at Q25 and MiXCR, keeping productive beta chains. Each record represents a unique CDR3 protein, reported with the most common genes and DNA among its rows. TCRdb's processing, not the authors', yielded these V and J calls. The sample contains a few hundred thousand distinct CDR3 sequences, roughly 24% of them found a single time. In total, the top ten clones hold around 9.5% of the sample.

Ficoll-Paque density gradient centrifugation was used to isolate PBMCs. The clonotype comes from an adult woman who had mild COVID-19 (a few samples of this study predate the infection). The sample titles of this study are shuffled in the database, so cell type and time point are left out; the donor was told from shared clones. This receptor chain uses TRBV12-3 or TRBV12-4 and TRBJ1-2, with TRBD1 identical over 9 junction bases. The source material was PBMCs or a T cell subset sorted from them (not recorded which). This receptor has the CDR3 CASSLREHRGPGYTF. In nucleotides, the sequence is TGTGCCAGCAGTTTAAGGGAGCACAGGGGGCCAGGCTACACCTTC.